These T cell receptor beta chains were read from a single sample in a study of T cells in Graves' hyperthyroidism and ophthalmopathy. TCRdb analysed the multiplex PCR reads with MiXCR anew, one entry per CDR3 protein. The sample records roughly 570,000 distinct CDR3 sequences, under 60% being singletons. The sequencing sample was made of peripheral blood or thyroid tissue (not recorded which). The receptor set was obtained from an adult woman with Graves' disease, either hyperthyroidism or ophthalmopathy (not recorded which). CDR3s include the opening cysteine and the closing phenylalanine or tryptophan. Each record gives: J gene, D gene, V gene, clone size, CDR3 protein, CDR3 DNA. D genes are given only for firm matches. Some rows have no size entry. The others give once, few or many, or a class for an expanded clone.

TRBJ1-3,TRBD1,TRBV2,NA,CASGRTGMLDTIYF,TGTGCCAGCGGGCGGACAGGGATGTTGGACACCATATATTTT
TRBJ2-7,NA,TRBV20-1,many,CSARDRRLPAYEQYF,TGCAGTGCTAGAGATAGGAGACTGCCGGCCTACGAGCAGTACTTC
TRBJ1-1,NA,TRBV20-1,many,CSARERRGGGTEAFF,TGCAGTGCTAGAGAAAGAAGGGGTGGGGGCACTGAAGCTTTCTTT
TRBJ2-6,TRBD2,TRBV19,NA,CASTRLAGAGANVLTF,TGTGCCAGTACCCGACTAGCGGGGGCTGGGGCCAACGTCCTGACTTTC
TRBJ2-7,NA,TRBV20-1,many,CSAGLDVYEQYF,TGCAGTGCTGGGCTAGACGTTTACGAGCAGTACTTC
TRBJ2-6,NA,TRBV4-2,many,CASSQEDPGPGANVLTF,TGTGCCAGCAGCCAAGAAGACCCAGGGCCTGGGGCCAACGTCCTGACTTTC
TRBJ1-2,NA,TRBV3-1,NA,CASSQGTGILGYGYTF,TGTGCCAGCAGCCAAGGGACCGGGATCCTGGGCTATGGCTACACCTTC
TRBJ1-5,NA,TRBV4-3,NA,CASSQEVRQPQHF,TGCGCCAGCAGCCAAGAAGTTCGTCAGCCCCAGCATTTT
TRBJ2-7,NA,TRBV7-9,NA,CASSFTGEQYF,TGTGCCAGCAGCTTCACAGGAGAGCAGTACTTC
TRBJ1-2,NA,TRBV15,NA,CATSSSGFGYGYTF,TGTGCCACCAGCAGCTCTGGGTTCGGCTATGGCTACACCTTC
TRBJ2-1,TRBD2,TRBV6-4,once,CASSDSTGGMQFF,TGTGCCAGCAGTGACTCGACGGGGGGTATGCAGTTCTTC
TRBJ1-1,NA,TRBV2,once,CASNGHLNTEAFF,TGTGCCAGCAACGGACATCTGAACACTGAAGCTTTCTTT
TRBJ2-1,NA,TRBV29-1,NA,CSVRVQIEQFF,TGCAGCGTTCGTGTTCAGATCGAGCAGTTCTTC
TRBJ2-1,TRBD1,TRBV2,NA,CASSVGTAYNEQFF,TGTGCCAGCAGTGTAGGGACAGCGTACAATGAGCAGTTCTTC
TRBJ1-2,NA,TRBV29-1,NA,CSVVGRSGNTF,TGCAGCGTTGTGGGGAGGTCTGGAAACACCTTC
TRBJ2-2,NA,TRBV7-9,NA,CASSSISGELFF,TGTGCCAGCAGCTCGATCTCCGGGGAGCTGTTTTTT
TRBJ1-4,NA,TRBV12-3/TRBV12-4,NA,CASGQPRSNEKLFF,TGTGCCAGCGGTCAGCCTCGTTCGAATGAAAAACTGTTTTTT
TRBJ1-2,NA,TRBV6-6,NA,CASSYRVDYGYTF,TGTGCCAGCAGTTACAGGGTTGACTATGGCTACACCTTC
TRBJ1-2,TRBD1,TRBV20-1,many,CSARRLIIGTGGAGNGYTF,TGCAGTGCTAGAAGGCTAATTATAGGGACAGGGGGCGCGGGGAATGGCTACACCTTC
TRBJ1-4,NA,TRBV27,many,CASSLGAGIEKLFF,TGTGCCAGCAGTTTAGGTGCTGGGATTGAAAAACTGTTTTTT
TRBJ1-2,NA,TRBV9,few,CASGNDYTF,TGTGCCAGCGGCAACGACTACACCTTC
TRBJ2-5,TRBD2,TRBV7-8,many,CASSPVAGRVETQYF,TGTGCCAGCAGCCCCGTAGCGGGGCGGGTAGAGACCCAGTACTTC
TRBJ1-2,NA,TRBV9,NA,CASSQVGGFGYTF,TGTGCCAGCAGCCAAGTTGGTGGGTTCGGCTACACCTTC
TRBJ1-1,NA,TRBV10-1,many,CASRKRTEAFF,TGCGCCAGCAGAAAGAGGACTGAAGCTTTCTTT
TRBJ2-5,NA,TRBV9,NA,CASTTHQGFGETQYF,TGTGCCAGCACCACACACCAGGGATTTGGGGAGACCCAGTACTTC
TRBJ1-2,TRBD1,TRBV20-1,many,CSAIQGELTYGYTF,TGCAGTGCTATACAGGGGGAACTCACTTATGGCTACACCTTC
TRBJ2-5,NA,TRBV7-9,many,CASSFSGHQETQYF,TGTGCCAGCAGCTTCTCGGGACATCAAGAGACCCAGTACTTC
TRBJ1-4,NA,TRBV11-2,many,CASTGIDEKLFF,TGTGCCTCAACAGGGATCGATGAAAAACTGTTTTTT
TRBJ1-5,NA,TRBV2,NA,CASSQETVRGNQPQHF,TGTGCCAGCTCCCAAGAGACAGTGAGGGGCAATCAGCCCCAGCATTTT
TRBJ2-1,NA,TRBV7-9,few,CASRPGRLVTEQFF,TGTGCCAGCAGACCGGGACGCCTAGTAACTGAGCAGTTCTTC
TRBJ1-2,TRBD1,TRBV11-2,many,CASSTPRTGSYGYTF,TGTGCCAGCAGCACCCCCCGGACAGGGTCCTATGGCTACACCTTC
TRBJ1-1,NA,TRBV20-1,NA,CSASSVGAGTEAFF,TGCAGTGCCAGCAGTGTAGGGGCTGGTACTGAAGCTTTCTTT
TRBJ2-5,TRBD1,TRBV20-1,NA,CSADRGFRETQYF,TGCAGTGCTGACAGGGGCTTTCGAGAGACCCAGTACTTC
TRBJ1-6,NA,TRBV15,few,CATSRDGTRGSPLHF,TGTGCCACCAGCAGAGACGGGACCCGTGGTTCACCCCTCCACTTT
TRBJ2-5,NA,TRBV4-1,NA,CTSSQDRTARQETQYF,TGCACCAGCAGCCAAGATCGGACAGCACGCCAAGAGACCCAGTACTTC
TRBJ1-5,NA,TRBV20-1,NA,CSARDPGDVQPQHF,TGCAGTGCTAGAGATCCCGGCGACGTTCAGCCCCAGCATTTT